This T cell receptor beta chain was sequenced for a study of T cells in localized non-small cell lung cancer. Broader study findings: Median approximately 50 top-100 tumor clones were shared with paired adjacent lung. Longer overall survival associated with higher blood T cell density; shorter survival with higher adjacent-lung clonality. Only one tumor region was sequenced, so heterogeneity remains possible.

With regard to this clone: The antigen remains unidentified.

This CDR3 is built from 16 residues. The germline gives CDR1 SGHDT, CDR2 YYEEEE. V lost 0 bases to trimming and J lost 0 bases, with 10 bases between them. Generated by immunoSEQ multiplex PCR, the TCRdb table keeps only in-frame clones and is missing some. The sample lists about 23,000 clones, about 89% seen once, with 10% to 15% in the top ten. The chain combines TRBV5-6 with TRBJ1-3, with D perhaps TRBD1 (5 bases). This receptor was obtained from a male donor aged 60 or over with stage I lung adenocarcinoma. The sample here was peripheral blood, taken before any cancer treatment. The CDR3 loop reads CASSLGGPSSGNTIYF. As DNA, the CDR3 is TGTGCCAGCAGCTTGGGGGGACCCAGCTCTGGAAACACCATATATTTT.